This TCR beta chain was documented in a study of blood T cell repertoires in COVID-19. Study at large: Donors in the United States, Italy and Spain gave samples during acute or convalescent COVID-19. From T cells, B-cell-depleted T cells, or PBMCs came the material, which was cDNA or gDNA.

Profiling relied on immunoSEQ multiplex PCR, and the TCRdb table lists in-frame clones only, not all of them. The table records under 250,000 clones, roughly 84% of them present only once. The CDR3 is 14 residues long. V was clipped by 4 bases and J by 6 bases, with 13 bases between them. Germline values: CDR1 PRHDT, CDR2 FYEKMQ (reference sequence). The J gene is TRBJ2-1, the V gene TRBV13, with a possible D match to TRBD2 (6 bases). The specimen sequenced was peripheral blood. This sequence originates from a woman in her 30s who had recovered from COVID-19. In DNA, the CDR3 is TGTGCCAGCAGCTCGGGACTCCCGGGCAATGAGCAGTTCTTC. It encodes CASSSGLPGNEQFF.